This T cell receptor beta chain came from a study of blood T cell repertoires in COVID-19. Overall study: COVID-19 samples collected from the United States, Italy and Spain covered acute and convalescent phases. From T cells, B-cell-depleted T cells, or PBMCs came the material, which was cDNA or gDNA.

One Seattle source followed patients from active infection through their disease course. In the authors' methods: Reference gene primers were amplified, and this amplification served to estimate nucleated cell counts. TCRdb's table, derived via immunoSEQ multiplex PCR, lists solely in-frame clones and lacks some. V, J and clone size reflect that table, while D and trimming were determined from the DNA. Seen here are under 400,000 clones, around 88% observed once, and the top ten hold around 1.6%. The ends were cut back, 4 bases at V and 1 base at J, with 13 bases in the middle. CDR1 and CDR2 from the germline V gene are MDHEN and SYDVKM. The CDR3 is 15 residues long.

The chain is built from TRBV28 and TRBJ1-1; D remains unclear. The sample was peripheral blood. The sequence was obtained from a woman in her thirties with COVID-19, enrolled during active disease. The CDR3 loop reads CASSSPGVGNTEAFF. In nucleotides, the CDR3 is TGTGCCAGCAGTTCCCCCGGGGTGGGGAACACTGAAGCTTTCTTT. Complete variable domain (other parts from reference TRBV28 and TRBJ1-1): DVKVTQSSRYLVKRTGEKVFLECVQDMDHENMFWYRQDPGLGLRLIYFSYDVKMKEKGDIPEGYSVSREKKERFSLILESASTNQTSMYLCASSSPGVGNTEAFFGQGTRLTVV.